This T cell receptor (beta chain) was recorded in a study of T-cell memory formation after mild COVID-19. Study outcomes and limitations: There was a balanced CD4/CD8 profile in clones contracting day 15 to 85, and later expanders leaned CD4+. Detection of some responders pre-infection suggested pre-existing cross-reactive memory T cells participated.

The CDR3 contains 20 residues. This clonotype turned up a few times. The antigen remains unidentified. In TCRdb, the 5' RACE reads were re-called with MiXCR into one record per CDR3 protein. The sample has approximately 260,000 distinct CDR3 sequences; roughly 17% are singletons. Sequenced material: PBMCs or a T cell subset sorted from them (not recorded which). The chain has TRBV21-1 and TRBJ2-3; the D call of TRBD1 is as the table states it, not checked on the DNA. TRBV21-1 is a listed pseudogene. The receptor comes from a man in his late teens or twenties who had mild COVID-19 (a few samples of this study predate the infection). Cell type and time point are not known. The CDR3 loop reads CASSRSGDRGPSNGADTQYF. The CDR3 DNA reads TGTGCCAGCAGCAGATCCGGGGACAGGGGCCCTTCGAATGGCGCAGATACGCAGTATTTT.